The 22 T cell receptor beta chains below were found in one sample sequenced in a study of neurological immune-mediated disorders. One entry per CDR3 protein, called by TCRdb with MiXCR from the 5' RACE reads. The sample consists of approximately 40,000 distinct CDR3 sequences, approximately 5.1% of them appearing once. The sample was CD4+ T cells from blood. These receptors were collected from a man between 18 and 35 years old in good health.

This clonotype occurred many times. The rearrangement links TRBV7-2 to TRBJ1-4; TRBD1 might be the D (5 bases). The CDR3 totals 14 residues. The ends were cut back, 1 base at V and 4 bases at J, with 7 bases in the middle. The germline V gene encodes CDR1 SGHTA and CDR2 FQGNSA. CDR3 sequence: CASSLGQYNEKLFF. The CDR3 nucleotides are TGTGCCAGCAGCTTAGGACAGTATAATGAAAAACTGTTTTTT.

This clonotype appeared many times. This chain joins TRBV7-2 and TRBJ1-5, with 11 bases identical to TRBD1. The CDR3 contains 14 residues. CDR1 and CDR2 (germline): SGHTA, FQGNSA. With V trimmed by 4 bases and J by 5 bases, 1 base remained unmatched. The CDR3 DNA sequence: TGTGCCAGCAGCTCGGGACAGGGGGATCAGCCCCAGCATTTT. Translated, it gives CASSSGQGDQPQHF.

This clonotype was seen many times. At one end the junction does not follow the germline gene, possibly because of a read error. V usage is TRBV15 and J usage is TRBJ2-3; D is ambiguous. There are 12 residues in the CDR3. Germline V gene sequence: CDR1 LNHNV, CDR2 YYDKDF (reference sequence). CDR3 coding DNA: TGTGCCACCAGCAGAGATTTTACCACCGCTCGTTTT. It yields the protein CATSRDFTTARF.

Sample share makes this clonotype medium-sized. V gene TRBV29-1 combines with J gene TRBJ1-1; the D gene is possibly TRBD1 (6 bases). The CDR3 spans 13 residues. V was pared by 6 bases and J by 4 bases, with 15 bases between. Germline V gene sequence: CDR1 SQVTM, CDR2 ANQGSEA. The DNA for the CDR3 is TGCAGCGTCAGGGAACAGGGTCTCACTGAAGCTTTCTTT. Amino acids: CSVREQGLTEAFF.

This clonotype was counted ten times or more. The chain employs TRBV20-1 and TRBJ1-1; D perhaps matches TRBD1 (5 bases). Germline V gives CDR1 DFQATT, CDR2 SNEGSKA (reference sequence). This CDR3 is 15 amino acids long. Trimming stripped 0 bases from V and 2 bases from J, with 13 bases between. This CDR3 reads CSARDQGAINTEAFF. Here the CDR3 DNA reads TGCAGTGCTAGAGATCAGGGTGCGATAAACACTGAAGCTTTCTTT.

In its sample, this clonotype was seen many times. This chain joins TRBV7-3 and TRBJ2-1; 9 bases agree with TRBD2. Per germline, CDR1 SGHTA and CDR2 FQGTGA. This CDR3 spans 16 amino acids. With 5 bases clipped from V and 7 bases from J, the junction kept 12 bases outside the gene matches. The CDR3 here is CASSPLGGGVPNEQFF. The CDR3 DNA follows: TGTGCCAGCAGCCCCCTCGGCGGGGGGGTTCCGAATGAGCAGTTCTTC.

This clonotype was recorded at least ten times. This chain joins TRBV5-1 and TRBJ1-4; the D is unclear. CDR1 is SGHRS, CDR2 YFSETQ, per germline. Trimming took 4 bases from V and 4 from J, leaving 17 bases between them. The CDR3 consists of 16 residues. CDR3 coding DNA: TGCGCCAGCAGCCCTATGCTGGCAGGCGATAATGAAAAACTGTTTTTT. Amino acids: CASSPMLAGDNEKLFF. Combining the CDR3 with reference TRBV5-1 and TRBJ1-4 gives the whole variable domain KAGVTQTPRYLIKTRGQQVTLSCSPISGHRSVSWYQQTPGQGLQFLFEYFSETQRNKGNFPGRFSGRQFSNSRSEMNVSTLELGDSALYLCASSPMLAGDNEKLFFGSGTQLSVL.

This clonotype was counted at least ten times. The chain recombines TRBV20-1 with TRBJ2-3; unclear D gene. The germline gives CDR1 DFQATT, CDR2 SNEGSKA (reference sequence). The CDR3 is 14 amino acids. The V and J ends lost 5 bases and 5 bases respectively, with 17 bases between them. The CDR3 DNA follows: TGCAGTGCTTCCCGCCTGACTGGGATAGATACGCAGTATTTT. Its protein product is CSASRLTGIDTQYF.

This clonotype was seen at least ten times. The J gene is TRBJ2-5, the V gene TRBV12-3 or TRBV12-4; tentative D call: TRBD2 (5 bases). V was trimmed by 1 base and J by 5 bases, leaving 8 bases between them. CDR3 length: 13 residues. CDR3 DNA: TGTGCCAGCAGTTTAGGAGGGTCGGAGACCCAGTACTTC. Translation gives CASSLGGSETQYF.

This clonotype was seen at least ten times. The chain is built from TRBV7-9 and TRBJ2-3; D possibly corresponds to TRBD2 (5 bases). There are 11 residues in the CDR3. CDR1 and CDR2 (germline): SEHNR, FQNEAQ (reference sequence). Between the trimmed V and J ends, which lost 8 bases and 5 bases, there was a span of 8 bases. The CDR3 protein is CASGERDTQYF. CDR3 nucleotide sequence: TGTGCCAGCGGGGAGAGAGATACGCAGTATTTT.

The sample holds many counts of this clonotype. The chain has TRBV11-2 and TRBJ1-2; D is unresolved. Trimming shortened V by 2 bases and J by 3 bases, and 4 bases separated the two germline ends. The CDR3 runs 12 residues. Germline CDR1 is SGHAT and CDR2 is FQNNGV. The CDR3 DNA sequence: TGTGCCAGCAGCTTACCTTACTATGGCTACACCTTC. Translating it yields CASSLPYYGYTF.

This clonotype has a count of ten or more. The J gene is TRBJ1-1, the V gene TRBV5-8; D uncertain. Between the trimmed V and J ends, which lost 1 base and 1 base, there was a span of 8 bases. Germline CDR1 reads SGHTS; CDR2 reads YDEGEE. The CDR3 extends over 14 amino acids. CDR3 coding DNA: TGTGCCAGCAGCTTGCGCCTGCGGAACACTGAAGCTTTCTTT. Residues: CASSLRLRNTEAFF.

This clonotype appeared many times. The rearrangement joins TRBV5-1 to TRBJ2-5; 7 bases map to TRBD2. Per germline, CDR1 SGHRS and CDR2 YFSETQ. Unmatched junction bases numbered 4, after V lost 0 bases and J lost 2 bases. CDR3 length: 15 amino acids. The CDR3 DNA reads TGCGCCAGCAGCTTGGTGTGGGGGGGGCAAGAGACCCAGTACTTC. Translated, it gives CASSLVWGGQETQYF.

Ten or more counts support this clonotype. J is TRBJ2-1 and V is TRBV5-5, with 8 bases matching TRBD2. Germline-derived CDR1 and CDR2 are SGHKS and YYEKEE (reference sequence). The junction had 16 bases not matched to a gene; V was cut back by 2 bases and J by 0 bases. This CDR3 region has 20 residues. CDR3 nucleotides: TGTGCCAGCAGCTTCAGGTTTATGGCGGGGGGTGATTACTCCTACAATGAGCAGTTCTTC. Residues: CASSFRFMAGGDYSYNEQFF.

This clonotype was recorded at least ten times. The V gene is TRBV6-5, the J gene TRBJ2-5; no definite D call. The CDR3 is made up of 14 amino acids. V was pared by 6 bases and J by 2 bases, with 13 bases between. CDR1 and CDR2 (germline): MNHEY, SVGAGI. CDR3 region: CASSQGWGQETQYF. In nucleotides, the CDR3 is TGTGCCAGCAGCCAAGGGTGGGGACAAGAGACCCAGTACTTC.

This clonotype was recorded many times. This rearrangement joins TRBV6-5 to TRBJ1-6; no definite D call. This CDR3 is built from 15 residues. Trimming took off 2 bases at V and 7 bases at J, with 12 bases between the two ends. CDR1 and CDR2 (germline): MNHEY, SVGAGI. The CDR3 DNA reads as TGTGCCAGCAGTTACGCTGGGCAGACGAATTCACCCCTCCACTTT. Translating gives CASSYAGQTNSPLHF.

This clonotype was detected many times. The chain recombines TRBV6-2 or TRBV6-3 with TRBJ2-1, with 7 positions matching TRBD1. The junction had 8 bases not matched to a gene; V was cut back by 6 bases and J by 0 bases. This CDR3 is 16 amino acids long. CDR1 and CDR2 (germline): MNHEY, SVGEGT. CDR3 loop: CASSRLGTDSYNEQFF. Here the CDR3 DNA reads TGTGCCAGCAGCCGCCTCGGGACAGACTCCTACAATGAGCAGTTCTTC.

Many counts were recorded for this clonotype. The chain recombines TRBV20-1 with TRBJ1-5, with D tentatively TRBD1 (5 bases). The CDR3 length is 12 residues. The germline CDR1 and CDR2 sequences are DFQATT and SNEGSKA (reference sequence). V lost 6 bases and J lost 11, with 17 bases in between. In DNA form, the CDR3 reads TGCAGTGCCATGAACCAGGGCGAGGCCCAGCATTTT. Translating it yields CSAMNQGEAQHF.

This clonotype appeared many times. The DNA of the CDR3 is TGCAGCGTTGGTTACTCTGGAAACACCATATATTTT. Protein: CSVGYSGNTIYF. The rearrangement uses TRBV29-1 and TRBJ1-3; D is uncertain. Germline CDR1 SQVTM, CDR2 ANQGSEA. The CDR3 runs 12 residues. V shed 4 bases and J shed 0 bases, with 4 bases lying between them.

This clonotype was picked up many times. J is TRBJ1-1 and V is TRBV5-1; D not resolved. The V end lost 0 bases, the J end lost 4 bases, and 7 bases lay between the germline ends. The CDR3 sequence is 13 residues long. Germline CDR1 is SGHRS and CDR2 is YFSETQ. CDR3 sequence (DNA): TGCGCCAGCAGCTTGGAGGGTCGCACTGAAGCTTTCTTT. Amino acid sequence: CASSLEGRTEAFF.

This clonotype was picked up many times. The V gene is TRBV5-1, the J gene TRBJ2-2; D is undetermined. Looked up from germline, CDR1 is SGHRS and CDR2 is YFSETQ. Trimming removed 2 bases from V and 0 bases from J, with 11 bases in between. The CDR3 is 16 amino acids. The CDR3 coding sequence is TGCGCCAGCAGCTTCGGGCCGGTTGCGAACACCGGGGAGCTGTTTTTT. Translation: CASSFGPVANTGELFF.

This clonotype has at least ten counts. The chain links TRBV7-2 to TRBJ2-3; 8 bases match TRBD1. This CDR3 is built from 16 residues. Germline CDR1 and CDR2: SGHTA and FQGNSA. With V trimmed by 5 bases and J by 6 bases, 13 bases remained unmatched. The CDR3 sequence is CASSTPPGTGWDTQYF. The CDR3 DNA reads TGTGCCAGCAGCACCCCACCCGGGACAGGATGGGATACGCAGTATTTT.